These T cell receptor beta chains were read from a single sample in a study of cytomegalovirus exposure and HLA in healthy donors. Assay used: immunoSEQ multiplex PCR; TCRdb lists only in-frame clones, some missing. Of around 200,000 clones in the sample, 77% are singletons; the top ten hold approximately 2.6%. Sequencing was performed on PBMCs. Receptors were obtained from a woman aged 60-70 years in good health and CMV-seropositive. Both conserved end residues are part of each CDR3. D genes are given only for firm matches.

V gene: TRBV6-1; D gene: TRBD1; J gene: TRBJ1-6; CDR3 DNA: TGTGCCAGCAGTACAGGGGCGTCAATATCACCCCTCCACTTT; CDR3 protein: CASSTGASISPLHF
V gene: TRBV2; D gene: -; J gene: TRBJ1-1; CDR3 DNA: TGTGCCAGCAGTGTGGGGGGGCGGTGGATGAACACTGAAGCTTTCTTT; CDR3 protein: CASSVGGRWMNTEAFF
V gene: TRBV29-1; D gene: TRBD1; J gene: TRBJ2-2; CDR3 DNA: TGCAGCGGAGGACAGGGGTCGGCCGGGGAGCTGTTTTTT; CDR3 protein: CSGGQGSAGELFF
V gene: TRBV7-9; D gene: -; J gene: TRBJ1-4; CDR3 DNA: TGTGCCAGCAGCCCCCGGGGGAGTGCAACTAATGAAAAACTGTTTTTT; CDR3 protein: CASSPRGSATNEKLFF
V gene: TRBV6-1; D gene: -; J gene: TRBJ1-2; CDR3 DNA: TGTGCCAGCAGTGACCAGGGGATATCCGGCTACACCTTC; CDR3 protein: CASSDQGISGYTF
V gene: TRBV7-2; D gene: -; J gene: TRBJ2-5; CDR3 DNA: TGTGCCAGCAGCTTACAGGGGCCAGGGGAGACCCAGTACTTC; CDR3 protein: CASSLQGPGETQYF
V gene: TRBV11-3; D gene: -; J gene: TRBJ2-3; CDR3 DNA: TGTGCCAGCAGCTTAGCGGGGGGCCTCACACTCGATACGCAGTATTTT; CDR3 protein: CASSLAGGLTLDTQYF
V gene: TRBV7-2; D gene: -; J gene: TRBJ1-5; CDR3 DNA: TGTGCCAGCAGTTCGGACGGGGATCAGCCCCAGCATTTT; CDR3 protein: CASSSDGDQPQHF
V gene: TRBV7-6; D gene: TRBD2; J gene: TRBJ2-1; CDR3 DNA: TGTGCCAGCAGCTTAAACCCTAGCGGGGGCTTCAATGAGCAGTTCTTC; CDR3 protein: CASSLNPSGGFNEQFF
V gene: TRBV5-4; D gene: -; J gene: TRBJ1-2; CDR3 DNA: TGTGCCAGCAGCCCAGGGAGGGGGGCAGGCGAGGGCTACACCTTC; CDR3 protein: CASSPGRGAGEGYTF